This T cell receptor beta chain was sequenced during a study of CD8+ T cells in alopecia areata. The overall study: Each of the treated patients was given oral tofacitinib, 5 to 10 mg twice daily, for moderate-to-severe alopecia areata.

The V gene end was trimmed by 4 bases and the J gene end by 11 bases; junction bases not matched to a gene: 9. The CDR3 is made up of 14 amino acids. The germline gives CDR1 MNHEY, CDR2 SVGAGI. cDNA prepared by RNA extraction and subsequent reverse transcription served as the template for sequencing. Only in-frame clones appear in the TCRdb table, and some are missing; sequencing was by immunoSEQ multiplex PCR. The table includes over 250,000 clones, 60% detected once. Documented treatment: oral pan-JAK inhibitor, 5-10 mg twice daily. The chain is built from TRBV6-5 and TRBJ1-1; 11 bases are a match to TRBD1. Here the sequenced sample was CD4+ T cells sorted from blood, taken between weeks 51 and 52, from a patient treated with tofacitinib. This TCR was sampled from a human donor with alopecia areata. For the CDR3, the DNA is TGTGCCAGCAGTTGGGACAGGGGGTCGCCGAAGGCTTTCTTT. This translates into CASSWDRGSPKAFF.